This TCR beta chain is drawn from a study of blood T cell repertoires in COVID-19. The J segment lost 7 bases and the V segment lost 4 bases, leaving 12 bases of the junction unmatched. The CDR3 extends over 16 amino acids. Germline CDR1 LNHNV, CDR2 YYDKDF (reference sequence). Using immunoSEQ multiplex PCR, the repertoire was profiled, and TCRdb retains in-frame clones only, with some absent. Here the sample spans under 55,000 clones, 70% to 80% being singletons. This receptor was taken from a man between 65 and 85 years old with acute or convalescent COVID-19. The J gene is TRBJ2-1, the V gene TRBV15; 8 nucleotides match TRBD1. The specimen was peripheral blood. The CDR3 DNA reads as TGTGCCACCAGCAAGTACAGGGGGTCCCCAGGGAATGAGCAGTTCTTC. The encoded protein is CATSKYRGSPGNEQFF.